Listed below are T cell receptor beta chains from one sample, sequenced in a study of blood T cell repertoires in COVID-19. The table came from immunoSEQ multiplex PCR; TCRdb's copy has only in-frame clones and leaves some out. The sample includes roughly 100,000 clones, around 81% seen only once; the top ten take approximately 9%. Source material: peripheral blood. These receptors all come from a woman in her 70s with acute or convalescent COVID-19. Each CDR3 is given with its conserved first and last residue. The D gene is left open where the match is weak. Size is stated for part of the rows, as once, few or many counts, or as a class when the clone is expanded.

-	TRBV11-2	14	-	TRBJ1-2	TGTGCCAGCAGCTTAGGGTTGGCAGGGGATGGCTACACCTTC	CASSLGLAGDGYTF
-	TRBV5-4	16	TRBD2	TRBJ2-3	TGTGCCAGCAGCTTGGTGGGACTAGCGGGCACAGATACGCAGTATTTT	CASSLVGLAGTDTQYF
-	TRBV9	15	-	TRBJ1-2	TGTGCCAGCAGCGTAGGGGGCAGGGCCCTCTATGGCTACACCTTC	CASSVGGRALYGYTF
-	TRBV19	14	TRBD2	TRBJ2-5	TGTGCCAGTAGTATTTCCGCGGGAGGAAAGACCCAGTACTTC	CASSISAGGKTQYF
-	TRBV5-6	14	-	TRBJ1-6	TGTGCCAGCAGTCGACGGACTTATAATTCACCCCTCCACTTT	CASSRRTYNSPLHF
-	TRBV6-6	14	-	TRBJ1-2	TGTGCCAGCAGTTACTCGAGACAGAACTATGGCTACACCTTC	CASSYSRQNYGYTF
-	TRBV3-1/TRBV3-2	15	TRBD1	TRBJ2-7	TGTGCCAGCAGCCAAGGATCGACAGGGGGCAATGAGCAGTACTTC	CASSQGSTGGNEQYF
medium-sized	TRBV4-1	12	-	TRBJ2-1	TGCGCCAGCAGCCCGACTAGAAATGAGCAGTTCTTC	CASSPTRNEQFF
-	TRBV6-5	15	TRBD2	TRBJ2-3	TGTGCCAGCACACCAGCGGGGGGCGTATCAGATACGCAGTATTTT	CASTPAGGVSDTQYF
-	TRBV7-9	15	TRBD1	TRBJ2-1	TGTGCCAGCAGCTTAGGGACAGGGTCCTACAATGAGCAGTTCTTC	CASSLGTGSYNEQFF
-	TRBV7-9	15	-	TRBJ2-1	TGTGCCAGCAGCTTAGTAGCCGGGTGGAACAATGAGCAGTTCTTC	CASSLVAGWNNEQFF
-	TRBV19	14	-	TRBJ1-5	TGTGCCAGTAGCCCCGCGAGCAGCAATCAGCCCCAGCATTTT	CASSPASSNQPQHF
-	TRBV9	17	TRBD1	TRBJ2-2	TGTGCCAGCAGCGCCCTCGGGACAGTCGCGAACACCGGGGAGCTGTTTTTT	CASSALGTVANTGELFF
-	TRBV5-5	16	-	TRBJ2-6	TGTGCCAGCAGCTTGGTAGTTCCAGGTGGGGCCAACGTCCTGACTTTC	CASSLVVPGGANVLTF
-	TRBV6-5	15	-	TRBJ1-6	TGTGCCAGCAGTTACTCGAAGCCCCCCCCCTCACCCCTCCACTTT	CASSYSKPPPSPLHF
-	TRBV9	14	-	TRBJ1-2	TGTGCCAGCAGCGGGGACAATGGTAACTATGGCTACACCTTC	CASSGDNGNYGYTF
-	TRBV5-1	17	TRBD2	TRBJ2-5	TGCGCCAGCAGCTTGGGGGTACTAGCGGGGGACCAAGAGACCCAGTACTTC	CASSLGVLAGDQETQYF
-	TRBV18	14	-	TRBJ2-1	TGTGCCAGCTCACCGGAGGCAGCCTACAATGAGCAGTTCTTC	CASSPEAAYNEQFF
-	TRBV5-6	15	-	TRBJ1-5	TGTGCCAGCAGCTTGGGGCATTCGGCAGGGCAGCCCCAGCATTTT	CASSLGHSAGQPQHF
few	TRBV4-3	18	-	TRBJ1-1	TGCGCCAGCAGCCAAGATTTTGAGGCAGGGGCCCCGAACACTGAAGCTTTCTTT	CASSQDFEAGAPNTEAFF
-	TRBV3-1/TRBV3-2	14	-	TRBJ2-2	TGTGCCAGCAGCCAAAACCGGGGCACCGGGGAGCTGTTTTTT	CASSQNRGTGELFF
-	TRBV18	16	-	TRBJ1-2	TGTGCCAGCTCACCAAAGACAGTACCAACTAACTATGGCTACACCTTC	CASSPKTVPTNYGYTF
-	TRBV6-4	16	TRBD1	TRBJ1-5	TGTGCCAGCATCCCAGGAGGACAGGGAAGTCTACAGCCCCAGCATTTT	CASIPGGQGSLQPQHF
-	TRBV14	17	TRBD1	TRBJ2-2	TGTGCCAGCAGTAGCAAAATTGGAACAGGGGCTACCGGGGAGCTGTTTTTT	CASSSKIGTGATGELFF
-	TRBV19	12	TRBD1	TRBJ1-1	TGTGCCAGTAGTACAGGACAGGTTGAAGCTTTCTTT	CASSTGQVEAFF
few	TRBV2	14	TRBD1	TRBJ1-4	TGTGCCAGTGGTACCGGACAGGGGACCGAGGGACTGTTTTTT	CASGTGQGTEGLFF